Shown below are 28 T cell receptor beta chains from a single sample sequenced in a study of T cell responses to AZD1222 COVID-19 vaccine. Produced via immunoSEQ multiplex PCR; TCRdb's table is partial and in-frame only. The sample records around 140,000 clones, almost 85% being singletons. Sequences were derived from peripheral blood, sampled 28 days after the second dose of the MenACWY control vaccine. These receptors were obtained from an adult who received the MenACWY meningococcal vaccine as a control.

V and J are TRBV24-1 and TRBJ1-1; 7 bases agree with TRBD1. The CDR3 consists of 15 residues. CDR1 is KGHDR, CDR2 SFDVKD, per germline. Losses at the gene ends were 3 bases for V and 1 base for J; bases not matched to a gene: 4. CDR3 amino acids: CATSDPRTGNTEAFF. Here the CDR3 DNA reads TGTGCCACCAGTGATCCAAGGACAGGGAACACTGAAGCTTTCTTT.

This clone was observed a single time. The V call is TRBV21-1, the J call TRBJ1-2. TRBV21-1 is deemed a pseudogene. This CDR3 is 12 amino acids long. Here the CDR3 DNA reads TGTGCCAGCAGCAAAGCGGGCGGCGGCTACACCTTC. It is translated as CASSKAGGGYTF.

This chain connects TRBV4-3 to TRBJ1-4; TRBD1 aligns across 9 bases. The CDR3 has 19 amino acids. V shed 1 base, J shed 0 bases, and the junction held 9 bases outside the gene matches. In germline, CDR1 is LGHNA, CDR2 YSLEER. For the CDR3, the DNA is TGCGCCAGCAGCCAAGGGGACAGGGTTTCTACTACAACTAATGAAAAACTGTTTTTT. Amino acids: CASSQGDRVSTTTNEKLFF.

The chain has TRBV30 and TRBJ2-7; a possible D gene is TRBD1 (6 bases). Germline V gene data show CDR1 as GTSNPN and CDR2 as SVGIG (reference sequence). This CDR3 has 13 residues. Trimming cost V 5 bases and J 10 bases, with 21 bases left between them. The CDR3 loop is CAWGGQTQKLQYF. The CDR3 DNA follows: TGTGCCTGGGGAGGACAGACTCAGAAACTCCAGTACTTC.

This clone showed up just once. V usage is TRBV28 and J usage is TRBJ1-2; D remains ambiguous. Germline V gives CDR1 MDHEN, CDR2 SYDVKM. The V and J ends lost 3 bases and 4 bases respectively, with 12 bases between them. The CDR3 has 14 residues. The CDR3 is CASSFTARTYGYTF. CDR3 in DNA: TGTGCCAGCAGTTTTACAGCAAGGACCTATGGCTACACCTTC.

The chain is built from TRBV4-1 and TRBJ1-4; TRBD1 aligns across 10 bases. The CDR3 has 19 residues. The V segment lost 0 bases and the J segment 0 bases; nucleotides outside the gene matches: 7. The germline V gene has CDR1 MGHRA and CDR2 YSYEKL. CDR3 residues: CASSQDEGGTGATNEKLFF. The CDR3, as DNA: TGCGCCAGCAGCCAAGACGAAGGTGGGACAGGGGCAACTAATGAAAAACTGTTTTTT.

V gene TRBV27 combines with J gene TRBJ2-7, with TRBD1 matching 8 bases. Losses at the gene ends were 4 bases for V and 3 bases for J; bases not matched to a gene: 8. This CDR3 spans 15 amino acids. The germline gives CDR1 MNHEY, CDR2 SMNVEV (reference sequence). The CDR3 sequence is CASSSIRGRSYEQYF. CDR3 nucleotide sequence: TGTGCCAGCAGTTCAATCAGGGGGCGCAGCTACGAGCAGTACTTC.

This clone was detected only a few times. This chain links TRBV7-9 with TRBJ1-2; a weak D match, TRBD1 (5 bases). V was clipped by 5 bases and J by 3 bases, with 13 bases between them. The germline CDR1 and CDR2 sequences are SEHNR and FQNEAQ (reference sequence). This CDR3 comprises 14 residues. In DNA, the CDR3 is TGTGCCAGCAGCACCAGGACGGGGGACTATGGCTACACCTTC. Its protein product is CASSTRTGDYGYTF.

V and J are TRBV28 and TRBJ2-3; 7 nucleotides align to TRBD2. The CDR3 sequence is 14 residues long. Trimming took 7 bases from V and 1 from J; bases not matched to a gene: 5. The V gene's germline CDR1 is MDHEN and CDR2 SYDVKM. CDR3 region: CASTPGGGTDTQYF. The CDR3 bases are TGTGCCAGCACCCCGGGGGGTGGCACAGATACGCAGTATTTT.

The chain recombines TRBV11-2 with TRBJ2-7; no reliable D call. Germline assignment: CDR1 SGHAT and CDR2 FQNNGV. The CDR3 covers 12 residues. V lost 5 bases and J 4 bases, leaving 9 bases between the germline ends. The CDR3 DNA sequence: TGTGCCAGCAGCCCACAGCCTTACGAGCAGTACTTC. Its protein is CASSPQPYEQYF.

The CDR3 DNA follows: TGTGCCAGCAGCCTCGACAGGGGCCAGACCCAGTACTTC. Translated: CASSLDRGQTQYF. V usage is TRBV6-5 and J usage is TRBJ2-5; TRBD1 agrees at 8 bases. Germline assignment: CDR1 MNHEY and CDR2 SVGAGI. The trim removed 6 bases at V and 6 bases at J, leaving 6 bases unmatched. This CDR3 contains 13 residues.

This clone was detected once. The chain joins TRBV4-2 to TRBJ2-7; D unresolved. With 0 bases removed from V and 5 bases from J, the gap between germline ends came to 8 bases. Germline V lookup: CDR1 LGHNA, CDR2 YNFKEQ. The CDR3 length is 13 residues. Here the CDR3 DNA reads TGTGCCAGCAGCCAAGACCCCCCGGACGAGCAGTACTTC. As protein: CASSQDPPDEQYF.

The chain combines TRBV27 with TRBJ2-2; 16 bases fit TRBD2. Germline values: CDR1 MNHEY, CDR2 SMNVEV (reference sequence). The CDR3 spans 18 residues. After removal of 4 bases from V and 7 bases from J, the junction contained 9 bases not matched to a gene. Here the CDR3 DNA reads TGTGCCAGCAGTTCATCCGGGACTAGCGGGAGGGCAGGCGGGGAGCTGTTTTTT. The encoded protein is CASSSSGTSGRAGGELFF.

The chain recombines TRBV28 with TRBJ1-1; D perhaps matches TRBD1 (5 bases). Looked up from germline, CDR1 is MDHEN and CDR2 is SYDVKM. V was trimmed by 4 bases and J by 3 bases, leaving 15 bases between them. This CDR3 is 15 amino acids long. The CDR3 reads CASSSQGSGYTEAFF. The CDR3, as DNA: TGTGCCAGCAGTTCTCAGGGATCCGGGTACACTGAAGCTTTCTTT.

The chain uses TRBV7-3 and TRBJ1-5; no clear D. V lost 1 base to trimming and J lost 7 bases, with 8 bases between them. Germline V lookup: CDR1 SGHTA, CDR2 FQGTGA. CDR3 size: 13 residues. The CDR3 sequence is CASSLRDGQPQHF. As DNA, the CDR3 is TGTGCCAGCAGCTTAAGGGATGGGCAGCCCCAGCATTTT.

V and J are TRBV7-2 and TRBJ1-1; D remains ambiguous. The germline V and J ends were trimmed by 5 bases and 4 bases, with 11 bases remaining between them. The CDR3 totals 13 residues. Germline CDR1 reads SGHTA; CDR2 reads FQGNSA. The chain's CDR3 is CASSQRRTTEAFF. CDR3 DNA sequence: TGTGCCAGCAGCCAACGACGGACCACTGAAGCTTTCTTT.

The chain joins TRBV18 to TRBJ1-1; D not resolved. Trimming left V 1 base short and J 4 bases short, with 16 bases between. The germline gives CDR1 KGHSH, CDR2 LQKENI. This CDR3 region has 16 residues. The CDR3 DNA is TGTGCCAGCTCACCACTGCCACCTGAGTCCAGCACTGAAGCTTTCTTT. This sequence encodes CASSPLPPESSTEAFF.

The chain has TRBV7-9 and TRBJ2-1; the match to TRBD2 covers 7 bases. CDR3 length: 18 residues. The V and J ends lost 5 bases and 0 bases, in that order; junction bases with no gene match: 13. The germline gives CDR1 SEHNR, CDR2 FQNEAQ (reference sequence). The CDR3 DNA follows: TGTGCCAGCAGCCCTGACCTAAGGAGCGGGGTCTCCTACAATGAGCAGTTCTTC. It is translated as CASSPDLRSGVSYNEQFF.

The genes are TRBV12-3 or TRBV12-4 and TRBJ1-6; a weak D match, TRBD1 (5 bases). V dropped 3 bases and J dropped 6 bases, with 6 bases sitting between them. The CDR3 totals 13 residues. Here the CDR3 DNA reads TGTGCCAGCAGTTTCAGGGCTAATTCACCCCTCCACTTT. Its translation is CASSFRANSPLHF.

The J gene is TRBJ2-3, the V gene TRBV6-1, with D possibly matching TRBD2 (6 bases). The CDR3 loop spans 17 amino acids. Trimming stripped 4 bases from V and 6 bases from J, with 23 bases between. Per germline, CDR1 MNHNS and CDR2 SASEGT. The CDR3 sequence: CASSVPRERVSVDTQYF. CDR3 sequence (DNA): TGTGCCAGCAGTGTGCCTCGGGAGCGGGTGTCGGTGGATACGCAGTATTTT.

J is TRBJ2-4 and V is TRBV5-1, with D possibly being TRBD1 (6 bases). V lost 0 bases, J lost 1 base, and 11 bases lay in between. Germline CDR1 SGHRS, CDR2 YFSETQ. The CDR3 spans 16 residues. This CDR3 reads CASSLDIDRAKNIQYF. The CDR3 nucleotides read TGCGCCAGCAGCTTGGACATAGACAGGGCCAAAAACATTCAGTACTTC.

The chain is built from TRBV10-2 and TRBJ1-1, with D possibly matching TRBD1 (6 bases). Between the trimmed V and J ends, which lost 2 bases and 4 bases, there was a span of 14 bases. The CDR3 length is 15 residues. The germline V gene encodes CDR1 WSHSY and CDR2 SAAADI. DNA for the CDR3: TGCGCCAGCAGTGAGATGGCAGGGGTCGGCACTGAAGCTTTCTTT. This encodes CASSEMAGVGTEAFF.

This rearrangement joins TRBV18 to TRBJ2-7, with a tentative D call TRBD1 (5 bases). V was clipped by 6 bases and J by 1 base, with 16 bases between them. Per the germline V gene, CDR1 is KGHSH and CDR2 is LQKENI. The CDR3 contains 15 residues. Here the CDR3 reads CASSPRGSLSYEQYV. The CDR3 bases are TGTGCCAGCTCCCCTAGGGGTTCTCTATCCTACGAGCAGTACGTC.

V usage is TRBV28 and J usage is TRBJ1-3; D possibly corresponds to TRBD1 (5 bases). In germline, CDR1 is MDHEN, CDR2 SYDVKM. The CDR3 consists of 14 residues. V was trimmed by 7 bases and J by 5 bases, leaving 15 bases between them. The chain's CDR3 is CASTRGQGRNTIYF. In DNA, the CDR3 is TGTGCCAGCACAAGAGGGCAGGGTCGAAACACCATATATTTT.

The rearrangement uses TRBV10-3 and TRBJ1-1; D is unresolved. The CDR3 runs 13 residues. V gave up 3 bases and J gave up 1 base, with 6 bases separating them. Germline assignment: CDR1 ENHRY and CDR2 SYGVKD. The CDR3 loop reads CAISERGNTEAFF. CDR3 nucleotides: TGTGCCATCAGTGAAAGAGGGAACACTGAAGCTTTCTTT.

This chain uses TRBV10-2 with TRBJ1-5; D unresolved. Per the germline V gene, CDR1 is WSHSY and CDR2 is SAAADI. V dropped 0 bases and J dropped 3 bases, with 12 bases sitting between them. CDR3 size: 16 residues. The CDR3 region is CASSESWAVVNQPQHF. Written as DNA, the CDR3 is TGCGCCAGCAGTGAGTCTTGGGCGGTTGTCAATCAGCCCCAGCATTTT.

The chain links TRBV12-3 or TRBV12-4 to TRBJ1-6; D ambiguous. This CDR3 region has 11 residues. With 6 bases removed from V and 9 bases from J, the gap between germline ends came to 6 bases. As DNA, the CDR3 is TGTGCCAGCAGCCGTACTTCACCCCTCCACTTT. Protein product: CASSRTSPLHF.

The chain links TRBV2 to TRBJ1-5; 7 bases agree with TRBD1. Germline V gene lookup returns CDR1 SNHLY and CDR2 FYNNEI. The CDR3 contains 14 residues. After removal of 6 bases from V and 3 bases from J, the junction contained 5 bases not matched to a gene. Written as DNA, the CDR3 is TGTGCCAGCAGGACAGGGTCTTTCAATCAGCCCCAGCATTTT. Amino acids: CASRTGSFNQPQHF.